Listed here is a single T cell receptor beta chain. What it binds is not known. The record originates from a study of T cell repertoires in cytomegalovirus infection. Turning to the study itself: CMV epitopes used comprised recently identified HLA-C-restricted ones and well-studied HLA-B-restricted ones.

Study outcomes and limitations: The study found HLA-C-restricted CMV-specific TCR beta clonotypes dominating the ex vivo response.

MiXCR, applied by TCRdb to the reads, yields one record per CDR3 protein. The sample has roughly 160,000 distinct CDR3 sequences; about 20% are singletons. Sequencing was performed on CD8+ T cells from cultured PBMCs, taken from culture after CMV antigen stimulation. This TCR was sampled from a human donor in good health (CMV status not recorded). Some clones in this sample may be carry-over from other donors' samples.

Here the CDR3 DNA reads TGTGCCAGCAGCTTAGATCATGGGAGTGGAGCTTTCTTT. It translates to CASSLDHGSGAFF. This chain links TRBV11-2 with TRBJ1-1; D is unresolved. Germline V gene sequence: CDR1 SGHAT, CDR2 FQNNGV. The CDR3 runs 13 residues. Trimming removed 0 bases at V and 10 bases at J, with 12 bases between.